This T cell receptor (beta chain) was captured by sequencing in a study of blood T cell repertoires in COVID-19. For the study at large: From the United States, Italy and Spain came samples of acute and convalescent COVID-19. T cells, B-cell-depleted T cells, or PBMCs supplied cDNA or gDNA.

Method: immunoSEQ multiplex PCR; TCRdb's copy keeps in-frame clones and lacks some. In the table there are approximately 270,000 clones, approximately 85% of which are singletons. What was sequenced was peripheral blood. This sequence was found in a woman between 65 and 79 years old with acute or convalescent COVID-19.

CDR3 coding DNA: TGCGCCAGCAGTAGCGGGACAGGGGCGAACACTGAAGCTTTCTTT. Translation: CASSSGTGANTEAFF. This chain links TRBV10-1 with TRBJ1-1, with 10 bases aligning to TRBD1. The CDR3 extends over 15 amino acids. Germline trimming cut 5 bases from V and 1 base from J; bases unmatched to any gene: 4. Germline lookup yields CDR1 WNHNN and CDR2 SYGVQD (reference sequence).